The next 10 T cell receptor beta chains were all read from a single sample in a study of blood T cell repertoires in COVID-19. Profiling relied on immunoSEQ multiplex PCR, and the TCRdb table lists in-frame clones only, not all of them. The table shows around 230,000 clones, with around 80% occurring only once. Sequencing was performed on peripheral blood. All receptors derive from a man between 40 and 49 years old who had recovered from COVID-19.

This clone was detected only once. The chain links TRBV3-1 (or the pseudogene TRBV3-2) to TRBJ2-4; D unresolved. Trimming took off 0 bases at V and 14 bases at J, with 11 bases between the two ends. CDR1 is LGHDT, CDR2 YNNKEL, per germline (reference sequence). The CDR3 loop spans 12 amino acids. The CDR3 here is CASSQDPVRKYF. CDR3 DNA: TGTGCCAGCAGCCAAGATCCGGTACGAAAGTACTTC.

The chain carries TRBV2 and TRBJ1-6, with D maybe TRBD1 (5 bases). The germline CDR1 and CDR2 sequences are SNHLY and FYNNEI. The CDR3 covers 14 residues. V lost 9 bases, J lost 10 bases, and 19 bases lay in between. The DNA for the CDR3 is TGTGCCAGGGCCGATACGGGGGTTTCGTCACCCCTCCACTTT. Protein: CARADTGVSSPLHF. Variable domain in full (rest from reference TRBV2 and TRBJ1-6): EPEVTQTPSHQVTQMGQEVILRCVPISNHLYFYWYRQILGQKVEFLVSFYNNEISEKSEIFDDQFSVERPDGSNFTLKIRSTKLEDSAMYFCARADTGVSSPLHFGNGTRLTVT.

The chain employs TRBV7-2 and TRBJ2-7, with 8 bases matching TRBD2. Germline CDR1 is SGHTA and CDR2 is FQGNSA. J was trimmed by 2 bases and V by 3 bases; bases with no gene match: 6. The CDR3 is 15 residues long. The CDR3 DNA is TGTGCCAGCAGCTTCCGGGGGGGGCAAGCCTACGAGCAGTACTTC. Protein product: CASSFRGGQAYEQYF. Full variable domain (rest looked up from reference TRBV7-2 and TRBJ2-7): GAGVSQSPSNKVTEKGKDVELRCDPISGHTALYWYRQSLGQGLEFLIYFQGNSAPDKSGLPSDRFSAERTGGSVSTLTIQRTQQEDSAVYLCASSFRGGQAYEQYFGPGTRLTVT.

This clone was counted a single time. The chain joins TRBV5-6 to TRBJ2-5, with 10 bases fitting TRBD1. V trimming: 4 bases; J trimming: 4 bases; junction bases outside the gene matches: 10. The CDR3 sequence is 16 residues long. The germline CDR1 and CDR2 sequences are SGHDT and YYEEEE. Here the CDR3 DNA reads TGTGCCAGCAGCGCAAACTACGGGACAGGGGCAGAGACCCAGTACTTC. Protein product: CASSANYGTGAETQYF.

The rearrangement links TRBV5-1 to TRBJ2-1; 7 nucleotides match TRBD2. Losses at the gene ends were 3 bases for V and 0 bases for J; bases not matched to a gene: 6. This CDR3 comprises 16 residues. Germline V lookup: CDR1 SGHRS, CDR2 YFSETQ. The CDR3, as DNA: TGCGCCAGCAGCTCTCTAAGCGGGACCTCCTACAATGAGCAGTTCTTC. Translated: CASSSLSGTSYNEQFF.

This clone was counted only a few times. The V gene is TRBV7-2, the J gene TRBJ2-3; TRBD1 matches at 7 bases. The germline CDR1 and CDR2 sequences are SGHTA and FQGNSA. V gave up 4 bases and J gave up 4 bases; unmatched junction bases: 2. This CDR3 has 13 amino acids. CDR3 sequence (DNA): TGTGCCAGCAGCTCGGGACAGCCAGATACGCAGTATTTT. This translates into CASSSGQPDTQYF.

The chain combines TRBV5-4 with TRBJ2-7, with TRBD1 identical over 12 bases. J gave up 5 bases and V 4 bases, and 4 bases lay outside the gene matches. Per germline, CDR1 SGHNT and CDR2 YYREEE (reference sequence). CDR3 length equals 14 residues. The CDR3 spells CASSPGTGGNEQYF. CDR3 sequence (DNA): TGTGCCAGCAGCCCCGGGACAGGGGGCAACGAGCAGTACTTC.

J is TRBJ1-1 and V is TRBV4-3; a weak D match, TRBD1 (6 bases). Germline-derived CDR1 and CDR2 are LGHNA and YSLEER. The V gene lost 4 bases and the J gene lost 6 bases, with 12 bases spanning the gap. The CDR3 runs to 13 residues. The chain's CDR3 is CASSRNRDPEAFF. The CDR3 DNA reads as TGCGCCAGCAGCCGGAACAGGGATCCTGAAGCTTTCTTT.

This chain links TRBV11-3 with TRBJ2-1; 11 bases agree with TRBD2. CDR1 is SGHNT and CDR2 is YENEEA in the germline V gene. J gave up 9 bases and V 5 bases, and 9 bases lay outside the gene matches. The CDR3 contains 15 residues. The CDR3, as DNA: TGTGCCAGCAGCCCCGGTACTAGCGGGGGAAGTGAGCAGTTCTTC. Amino acids: CASSPGTSGGSEQFF.

The chain links TRBV30 to TRBJ2-5, with 11 bases that match TRBD2. The CDR3 length is 14 residues. Germline V CDR1 and CDR2: GTSNPN, SVGIG (reference sequence). The trim removed 6 bases at V and 5 bases at J, leaving 8 bases unmatched. The CDR3: CACSSGGRFETQYF. The CDR3, as DNA: TGTGCCTGTTCTAGCGGGGGGCGGTTTGAGACCCAGTACTTC. The full variable domain, rest sourced from reference TRBV30 and TRBJ2-5, is SQTIHQWPATLVQPVGSPLSLECTVEGTSNPNLYWYRQAAGRGLQLLFYSVGIGQISSEVPQNLSASRPQDRQFILSSKKLLLSDSGFYLCACSSGGRFETQYFGPGTRLLVL.